Each of the 32 T cell receptor beta chains below was sequenced from the same sample in a study of response to subunit inactivated influenza vaccine (dated by TCRdb to 2017 to 2018). Library preparation used RT-PCR. This sample was sequenced with an Illumina HiSeq 2500. TCRdb's own reprocessing of the public reads used fastp at Q25 and MiXCR and kept productive beta chains. Each CDR3 protein gets just one entry, which takes the most common genes and DNA from the rows behind it. The sample includes some 570,000 distinct CDR3 sequences, with about 10% observed a single time. The biggest ten clones account for about 11% of the sample. These records were also assigned to another study, of T cells expressing NK-cell markers. Per the second study: The TCR beta cDNA libraries were made using 5'RACE template switching, a step that added both a universal primer site and unique molecular identifiers.

Specimen: PBMCs from blood, collected on the day of vaccination. These receptors were taken from a man in his fifties or sixties who received an inactivated influenza vaccine. Donor details come from another sample of the same person, matched by shared clones.

V is TRBV7-8 and J is TRBJ2-2; D call uncertain. V was shortened by 6 bases and J by 3 bases, with 8 bases between the two germline ends. CDR1 SGHVS and CDR2 FQNEAQ come from the germline V gene. The CDR3 is 13 amino acids. This chain's CDR3 is CASSLIHTGELFF. Written as DNA, the CDR3 is TGTGCCAGCAGTCTTATACACACCGGGGAGCTGTTTTTT.

This clonotype has just a few counts. This chain connects TRBV11-2 to TRBJ2-7; 9 nucleotides agree with TRBD1. The V segment lost 5 bases and the J segment 6 bases; nucleotides outside the gene matches: 11. This CDR3 has 15 amino acids. Germline values: CDR1 SGHAT, CDR2 FQNNGV. The CDR3 reads CASSLGGTGYSEQYF. CDR3 nucleotides: TGTGCCAGCAGCCTTGGGGGGACAGGGTACTCCGAGCAGTACTTC.

This clonotype has a count of ten or more. This chain connects TRBV20-1 to TRBJ2-1, with TRBD2 matching 8 bases. The CDR3 totals 17 residues. The germline gives CDR1 DFQATT, CDR2 SNEGSKA (reference sequence). J was trimmed by 0 bases and V by 0 bases; bases with no gene match: 7. The CDR3 region has the DNA TGCAGTGCTAGAGATTTAAAGAGCGGGAGCTCCTACAATGAGCAGTTCTTC. Residues: CSARDLKSGSSYNEQFF.

The rearrangement uses TRBV5-6 and TRBJ2-5, with 7 bases identical to TRBD1. Trimming removed 0 bases from V and 5 bases from J; junction bases left unmatched: 4. Germline CDR1 reads SGHDT; CDR2 reads YYEEEE. The CDR3 covers 14 residues. CDR3 in amino acids: CASSLVEGAETQYF. The CDR3 DNA is TGTGCCAGCAGCTTGGTAGAGGGGGCCGAGACCCAGTACTTC.

The rearrangement joins TRBV7-6 to TRBJ2-1; 13 nucleotides match TRBD2. Germline CDR1 SGHVS, CDR2 FNYEAQ. The CDR3 runs to 14 residues. J was trimmed by 7 bases and V by 4 bases; bases with no gene match: 1. DNA for the CDR3: TGTGCCAGCAGCTGGACTAGCGGGAGTAATGAGCAGTTCTTC. It codes for CASSWTSGSNEQFF.

The chain couples TRBV5-6 to TRBJ2-1, with 9 bases that match TRBD1. With 3 bases clipped from V and 5 bases from J, the junction kept 6 bases outside the gene matches. From germline, CDR1 is SGHDT and CDR2 YYEEEE. This CDR3 contains 15 residues. Here the CDR3 DNA reads TGTGCCAGCAGCTCCGGGACAGGGAGCCACAATGAGCAGTTCTTC. Translation gives CASSSGTGSHNEQFF. The whole variable domain, remainder taken from reference TRBV5-6 and TRBJ2-1, is DAGVTQSPTHLIKTRGQQVTLRCSPKSGHDTVSWYQQALGQGPQFIFQYYEEEERQRGNFPDRFSGHQFPNYSSELNVNALLLGDSALYLCASSSGTGSHNEQFFGPGTRLTVL.

The chain uses TRBV10-3 and TRBJ2-1, with TRBD1 matching over 7 bases. This CDR3 comprises 16 residues. Per the germline V gene, CDR1 is ENHRY and CDR2 is SYGVKD. Germline trimming cut 6 bases from V and 0 bases from J; bases unmatched to any gene: 8. The CDR3, as DNA: TGTGCCATCAGACAGGGACAGTTGAGCTCCTACAATGAGCAGTTCTTC. It specifies CAIRQGQLSSYNEQFF.

This clonotype occurred a few times. The chain links TRBV15 to TRBJ1-3; D gene uncertain. Trimming pared 4 bases from V and 11 bases from J, leaving 18 bases between. CDR3 length: 14 residues. Germline V gene lookup returns CDR1 LNHNV and CDR2 YYDKDF (reference sequence). The CDR3 nucleotides are TGTGCCACCAGCACAGAGAACCTCCAAGGCGCCATATATTTT. Amino acid sequence: CATSTENLQGAIYF.

The rearrangement uses TRBV5-1 and TRBJ2-7, with 7 bases that match TRBD1. Losses at the gene ends were 6 bases for V and 6 bases for J; bases not matched to a gene: 9. From germline, CDR1 is SGHRS and CDR2 YFSETQ. The CDR3 is 13 residues long. The CDR3 is CASNFEGAREQYF. CDR3 in DNA: TGCGCCAGCAATTTCGAGGGGGCGCGCGAGCAGTACTTC.

This clonotype was counted ten times or more. The V gene is TRBV11-2, the J gene TRBJ2-7, with 10 bases fitting TRBD2. The CDR3 has 16 residues. Germline V CDR1 and CDR2: SGHAT, FQNNGV. Trimming took 2 bases from V and 0 from J; bases not matched to a gene: 4. This CDR3 reads CASSLYASGSSYEQYF. The CDR3 nucleotides are TGTGCCAGCAGCTTATATGCTAGCGGGAGCTCCTACGAGCAGTACTTC.

V usage is TRBV7-2 and J usage is TRBJ1-4, with a weak D call TRBD1 (5 bases). Germline V gene data show CDR1 as SGHTA and CDR2 as FQGNSA. There are 16 residues in the CDR3. V was pared by 1 base and J by 7 bases, with 16 bases between. CDR3 region: CASSLGGAGVGEKLFF. In DNA, the CDR3 is TGTGCCAGCAGCTTAGGCGGGGCGGGCGTAGGTGAAAAACTGTTTTTT. Looking up the rest from reference TRBV7-2 and TRBJ1-4 gives the full variable domain: GAGVSQSPSNKVTEKGKDVELRCDPISGHTALYWYRQSLGQGLEFLIYFQGNSAPDKSGLPSDRFSAERTGGSVSTLTIQRTQQEDSAVYLCASSLGGAGVGEKLFFGSGTQLSVL.

The table lists this clonotype with a few counts. V usage is TRBV4-3 and J usage is TRBJ2-2, with 10 bases aligning to TRBD2. The germline V gene encodes CDR1 LGHNA and CDR2 YSLEER. The trim removed 3 bases at V and 3 bases at J, leaving 7 bases unmatched. The CDR3 runs 17 residues. In DNA form, the CDR3 reads TGCGCCAGCAGCCAGGAACTAGCGGGAATACACACCGGGGAGCTGTTTTTT. Translation gives CASSQELAGIHTGELFF.

This chain connects TRBV20-1 to TRBJ2-7, with D perhaps given as TRBD1 or TRBD2 (5 bases each). Trimming took off 5 bases at V and 0 bases at J, with 11 bases between the two ends. From germline, CDR1 is DFQATT and CDR2 SNEGSKA (reference sequence). The CDR3 has 13 residues. CDR3 sequence reads: CSAFTGGSYEQYF. In DNA, the CDR3 is TGCAGTGCTTTTACTGGGGGCTCCTACGAGCAGTACTTC.

This clonotype was recorded a few times. The V call is TRBV27, the J call TRBJ2-3; 8 bases fit TRBD1. Per germline, CDR1 MNHEY and CDR2 SMNVEV (reference sequence). The CDR3 contains 15 residues. J gave up 4 bases and V 2 bases, and 5 bases lay outside the gene matches. CDR3 region: CASSLQGAGADTQYF. The CDR3, as DNA: TGTGCCAGCAGTTTACAGGGGGCGGGCGCAGATACGCAGTATTTT.

The chain is built from TRBV27 and TRBJ2-3; D call uncertain. The CDR3 spans 16 residues. Trimming took 5 bases from V and 4 from J, leaving 19 bases between them. Germline values: CDR1 MNHEY, CDR2 SMNVEV (reference sequence). CDR3 sequence (DNA): TGTGCCAGCAGTAAATTCCGTCGCAACAACCCAGATACGCAGTATTTT. Translation: CASSKFRRNNPDTQYF.

The V and J genes are TRBV18 and TRBJ2-5; 10 positions match TRBD2. Trimming cost V 0 bases and J 4 bases; bases outside gene matches: 8. The V gene's germline CDR1 is KGHSH and CDR2 LQKENI. This CDR3 spans 17 amino acids. CDR3 DNA: TGTGCCAGCTCACCACCTAAAGCGGGAGGGCCCTCAGAGACCCAGTACTTC. Amino acid sequence: CASSPPKAGGPSETQYF. Full variable domain (missing parts from reference TRBV18 and TRBJ2-5): NAGVMQNPRHLVRRRGQEARLRCSPMKGHSHVYWYRQLPEEGLKFMVYLQKENIIDESGMPKERFSAEFPKEGPSILRIQQVVRGDSAAYFCASSPPKAGGPSETQYFGPGTRLLVL.

This clonotype has at least ten counts. The gene calls are TRBV5-1 and TRBJ1-3; D not resolved. CDR1 is SGHRS and CDR2 is YFSETQ in the germline V gene. V lost 0 bases, J lost 9 bases, and 16 bases lay in between. This CDR3 contains 15 residues. In DNA form, the CDR3 reads TGCGCCAGCAGCTTGGTTGGGGTCGACGCGGGCACCATATATTTT. Amino acids: CASSLVGVDAGTIYF.

The chain is built from TRBV19 and TRBJ1-5; weak D call: TRBD1 (5 bases). The CDR3 has 17 residues. Germline V gene data show CDR1 as LNHDA and CDR2 as SQIVND (reference sequence). V was trimmed by 6 bases and J by 1 base, leaving 19 bases between them. As DNA, the CDR3 is TGTGCCAGTAGGCAATACTGGCAGGGACCGAGCAATCAGCCCCAGCATTTT. Its protein product is CASRQYWQGPSNQPQHF. Full variable domain (remainder filled in from reference TRBV19 and TRBJ1-5): DGGITQSPKYLFRKEGQNVTLSCEQNLNHDAMYWYRQDPGQGLRLIYYSQIVNDFQKGDIAEGYSVSREKKESFPLTVTSAQKNPTAFYLCASRQYWQGPSNQPQHFGDGTRLSIL.

The chain employs TRBV15 and TRBJ2-3, with TRBD2 as a possible D gene (6 bases). V was shortened by 1 base and J by 8 bases, with 19 bases between the two germline ends. Germline V lookup: CDR1 LNHNV, CDR2 YYDKDF (reference sequence). This CDR3 spans 16 amino acids. The CDR3 protein is CATSRGGGRGTGTQYF. Written as DNA, the CDR3 is TGTGCCACCAGCAGAGGGGGAGGACGGGGTACGGGTACGCAGTATTTT.

The chain recombines TRBV11-2 with TRBJ2-7, with 8 bases identical to TRBD2. V lost 6 bases, J lost 4 bases, and 5 bases stayed unmatched. Looked up from germline, CDR1 is SGHAT and CDR2 is FQNNGV. The CDR3 covers 13 residues. DNA for the CDR3: TGTGCCAGCAGACGTAGCGGGGTTTACGAGCAGTACTTC. Amino acid sequence: CASRRSGVYEQYF.

This clonotype was seen a handful of times. The chain links TRBV20-1 to TRBJ2-7; possible D gene TRBD2, 6 bases. This CDR3 spans 11 amino acids. From germline, CDR1 is DFQATT and CDR2 SNEGSKA (reference sequence). Trimming took off 4 bases at V and 6 bases at J, with 10 bases between the two ends. The CDR3 DNA is TGCAGTGCTATGGGGGGTAGCGAGCAGTACTTC. It codes for CSAMGGSEQYF.

This clonotype showed up many times. The rearrangement links TRBV5-1 to TRBJ2-3; 7 bases are shared with TRBD1. V shed 4 bases and J 2 bases; nucleotides not matched to a gene: 7. CDR1 is SGHRS, CDR2 YFSETQ, per germline. The CDR3 has 15 amino acids. The CDR3 DNA reads as TGCGCCAGCAGCCAAATGACAGGGCTCACAGATACGCAGTATTTT. This translates into CASSQMTGLTDTQYF.

This clonotype was picked up many times. The chain carries TRBV5-1 and TRBJ2-3; no reliable D call. Trimming pared 5 bases from V and 2 bases from J, leaving 12 bases between. Germline lookup yields CDR1 SGHRS and CDR2 YFSETQ. CDR3 length equals 14 residues. The CDR3 nucleotides are TGCGCCAGCAGTCTCCGGACCTACACAGATACGCAGTATTTT. It yields the protein CASSLRTYTDTQYF.

The chain links TRBV2 to TRBJ1-1; D possibly corresponds to TRBD1 (5 bases). The CDR3 has 14 amino acids. In germline, CDR1 is SNHLY, CDR2 FYNNEI. Between the trimmed V and J ends, which lost 8 bases and 1 base, there was a span of 14 bases. The CDR3 here is CASPRRQGNTEAFF. CDR3 DNA sequence: TGTGCCAGCCCGAGACGGCAGGGGAACACTGAAGCTTTCTTT.

This clonotype showed up just a few times. The V and J genes are TRBV18 and TRBJ2-7, with D tentatively TRBD1 (6 bases). Germline lookup yields CDR1 KGHSH and CDR2 LQKENI. Trimming removed 4 bases at V and 2 bases at J, with 15 bases between. This CDR3 is 15 amino acids long. CDR3 sequence: CASSRPEQGTYEQYF. The CDR3 nucleotides read TGTGCCAGCTCACGGCCCGAACAGGGTACCTACGAGCAGTACTTC.

There are many counts of this clonotype. The chain employs TRBV29-1 and TRBJ2-1; possibly TRBD2 for D (5 bases). The germline V gene encodes CDR1 SQVTM and CDR2 ANQGSEA. The CDR3 is 13 amino acids. V dropped 6 bases and J dropped 5 bases, with 14 bases sitting between them. CDR3 region: CSVRESYDNEQFF. The CDR3 coding sequence is TGCAGCGTAAGGGAGTCCTACGACAATGAGCAGTTCTTC.

This clonotype was recorded a few times. This chain links TRBV15 with TRBJ2-7; D may be TRBD1 (5 bases). V was cut by 2 bases and J by 6 bases, with 11 bases left in between. CDR3 length equals 13 residues. CDR1 and CDR2 from the germline V gene are LNHNV and YYDKDF (reference sequence). As DNA, the CDR3 is TGTGCCACCAGCAGACAGGGATTGGGCGAGCAGTACTTC. It is translated as CATSRQGLGEQYF. The full variable domain, completed using reference TRBV15 and TRBJ2-7, is DAMVIQNPRYQVTQFGKPVTLSCSQTLNHNVMYWYQQKSSQAPKLLFHYYDKDFNNEADTPDNFQSRRPNTSFCFLDIRSPGLGDTAMYLCATSRQGLGEQYFGPGTRLTVT.

This clonotype was observed a handful of times. CDR3 residues: CASSVSRIPYNEQFF. In DNA, the CDR3 is TGTGCCAGCAGCGTATCGAGGATCCCCTACAATGAGCAGTTCTTC. The V gene is TRBV9, the J gene TRBJ2-1; no definite D call. V was shortened by 1 base and J by 2 bases, with 10 bases between the two germline ends. The CDR3 sequence is 15 residues long. Germline CDR1 is SGDLS and CDR2 is YYNGEE.

The chain combines TRBV12-3 or TRBV12-4 with TRBJ1-1, with D hard to call. The length of the CDR3 is 14 residues. Trimming shortened V by 7 bases and J by 4 bases, and 16 bases separated the two germline ends. The DNA for the CDR3 is TGTGCCAGCAACCATTCACCGGGGAGCACTGAAGCTTTCTTT. Its translation is CASNHSPGSTEAFF.

The rearrangement uses TRBV7-9 and TRBJ2-7, with TRBD1 as a possible D gene (6 bases). Germline CDR1 reads SEHNR; CDR2 reads FQNEAQ (reference sequence). V lost 10 bases to trimming and J lost 2 bases, with 12 bases between them. The CDR3 runs 12 residues. In nucleotides, the CDR3 is TGTGCCACCCAACGGACAGCCTACGAGCAGTACTTC. Protein: CATQRTAYEQYF.

The chain is built from TRBV4-3 and TRBJ2-1, with 10 bases that match TRBD1. Germline loops: CDR1 LGHNA, CDR2 YSLEER. The CDR3 consists of 16 residues. V lost 3 bases to trimming and J lost 5 bases; unmatched junction nucleotides: 7. In nucleotides, the CDR3 is TGCGCCAGCAGCCAGTCGACAGGGGGCAGGGACAATGAGCAGTTCTTC. Its translation is CASSQSTGGRDNEQFF.

This clonotype was detected only a few times. J is TRBJ1-4 and V is TRBV12-3 or TRBV12-4; unclear D gene. The CDR3 length is 12 residues. The V end was cut by 7 bases, the J end by 4 bases, with 7 bases between. The CDR3 DNA follows: TGTGCCAGCACCGACATTAATGAAAAACTGTTTTTT. Translating gives CASTDINEKLFF.